Presented here are 26 T cell receptor beta chains from one specimen sequenced in a study of ipilimumab plus nivolumab after autologous stem cell transplantation. Method: immunoSEQ multiplex PCR; TCRdb's copy keeps in-frame clones and lacks some. The data show tens of thousands of clones, with 80% to 95% seen just once and approximately 1% held by the top ten. The starting material was PBMCs, obtained in a trial of ipilimumab plus nivolumab as post-transplant consolidation. Receptor source: a male donor with multiple myeloma.

The rearrangement joins TRBV9 to TRBJ2-3; 8 nucleotides line up with TRBD2. The V gene end was trimmed by 1 base and the J gene end by 6 bases; junction bases not matched to a gene: 13. This CDR3 is built from 17 residues. Germline V gene lookup returns CDR1 SGDLS and CDR2 YYNGEE. The CDR3 sequence: CASSVRSVLAVGDTQYF. In DNA form, the CDR3 reads TGTGCCAGCAGCGTACGTTCGGTACTAGCGGTCGGGGATACGCAGTATTTT.

The chain joins TRBV5-6 to TRBJ1-1; no definite D call. This CDR3 has 18 residues. V was trimmed by 2 bases and J by 5 bases, leaving 25 bases between them. Per the germline V gene, CDR1 is SGHDT and CDR2 is YYEEEE. In DNA form, the CDR3 reads TGTGCCAGCAGCTTTTTCCCACGCAGGAGTACTAGGCGAACTGAAGCTTTCTTT. Translated: CASSFFPRRSTRRTEAFF.

The chain uses TRBV7-8 and TRBJ2-7; 7 positions agree with TRBD1. The CDR3 is 16 residues long. The germline CDR1 and CDR2 sequences are SGHVS and FQNEAQ. J was trimmed by 0 bases and V by 5 bases; bases with no gene match: 10. The DNA of the CDR3 is TGTGCCAGCAGCCCAACGACAGGGCCCTCCTCCTACGAGCAGTACTTC. Protein: CASSPTTGPSSYEQYF.

V and J are TRBV25-1 and TRBJ2-1; 15 nucleotides agree with TRBD2. The J segment lost 4 bases and the V segment lost 5 bases, leaving 9 bases of the junction unmatched. Germline V gene data show CDR1 as MGHDK and CDR2 as SYGVNS. This CDR3 spans 18 amino acids. Here the CDR3 DNA reads TGTGCCAGCAGTACCCGGCGGACTAGCGGGGGGGCATACAATGAGCAGTTCTTC. Protein sequence: CASSTRRTSGGAYNEQFF.

This clone was counted a single time. The chain links TRBV6-5 to TRBJ1-3; 9 bases line up with TRBD1. J was trimmed by 4 bases and V by 6 bases; bases with no gene match: 1. Germline V gene data show CDR1 as MNHEY and CDR2 as SVGAGI. The CDR3 contains 13 residues. CDR3 region: CASRTGGGNTIYF. DNA for the CDR3: TGTGCCAGCAGAACAGGGGGCGGAAACACCATATATTTT.

The chain has TRBV11-2 and TRBJ2-5, with D perhaps TRBD2 (6 bases). The CDR3 length is 16 residues. Germline CDR1 SGHAT, CDR2 FQNNGV. V dropped 5 bases and J dropped 2 bases, with 18 bases sitting between them. The CDR3 is CASSPHATRWQETQYF. CDR3 DNA: TGTGCCAGCAGCCCCCACGCGACTAGATGGCAAGAGACCCAGTACTTC.

V gene TRBV6-1 combines with J gene TRBJ1-2, with D unclear. Germline V gives CDR1 MNHNS, CDR2 SASEGT. V lost 4 bases to trimming and J lost 4 bases, with 10 bases between them. This CDR3 has 13 residues. CDR3 residues: CASSADGFYGYTF. Here the CDR3 DNA reads TGTGCCAGCAGTGCCGACGGATTCTATGGCTACACCTTC.

The chain is built from TRBV6-5 and TRBJ1-2; 8 bases fit TRBD1. After removal of 5 bases from V and 3 bases from J, the junction contained 5 bases not matched to a gene. The CDR3 has 14 residues. Germline CDR1 and CDR2: MNHEY and SVGAGI. CDR3 nucleotide sequence: TGTGCCAGCAGTCACGGACAGGGTGACTATGGCTACACCTTC. Translating it yields CASSHGQGDYGYTF.

The rearrangement uses TRBV28 and TRBJ2-3; 8 bases are a match to TRBD1. The CDR3 covers 17 residues. CDR1 and CDR2 (germline): MDHEN, SYDVKM. Trimming at V came to 6 bases and at J to 0 bases, leaving 11 bases not matched to a gene. The CDR3 is CASRKDREKISTDTQYF. CDR3 coding DNA: TGTGCCAGCAGAAAGGACAGGGAGAAGATTAGCACAGATACGCAGTATTTT.

CDR3 region: CASSVSQLNEQFF. The CDR3 nucleotides read TGTGCCAGCAGCGTAAGCCAACTTAATGAGCAGTTCTTC. The chain is built from TRBV9 and TRBJ2-1; no clear D. CDR3 length equals 13 residues. V lost 1 base to trimming and J lost 7 bases, with 9 bases between them. The germline V gene encodes CDR1 SGDLS and CDR2 YYNGEE.

The chain has TRBV5-1 and TRBJ1-1; D might be TRBD1 (6 bases). In germline, CDR1 is SGHRS, CDR2 YFSETQ. The CDR3 length is 16 residues. The V gene lost 0 bases and the J gene lost 2 bases, with 14 bases spanning the gap. The DNA of the CDR3 is TGCGCCAGCAGCTTGGCCGCTGGACAGTTAAACACTGAAGCTTTCTTT. Its translation: CASSLAAGQLNTEAFF. Combining the CDR3 with reference TRBV5-1 and TRBJ1-1 gives the whole variable domain KAGVTQTPRYLIKTRGQQVTLSCSPISGHRSVSWYQQTPGQGLQFLFEYFSETQRNKGNFPGRFSGRQFSNSRSEMNVSTLELGDSALYLCASSLAAGQLNTEAFFGQGTRLTVV.

V is TRBV27 and J is TRBJ2-7, with 13 bases that match TRBD2. The V segment lost 7 bases and the J segment 6 bases; nucleotides outside the gene matches: 12. The germline gives CDR1 MNHEY, CDR2 SMNVEV (reference sequence). The length of the CDR3 is 16 residues. The CDR3 protein is CASIPSGLAGDSEQYF. In DNA form, the CDR3 reads TGTGCCAGCATCCCCTCCGGACTAGCGGGGGATTCCGAGCAGTACTTC.

The chain carries TRBV25-1 and TRBJ1-3; D may be TRBD1 (5 bases). CDR3 length: 16 residues. V lost 0 bases, J lost 2 bases, and 11 bases lay in between. Per the germline V gene, CDR1 is MGHDK and CDR2 is SYGVNS. The CDR3 DNA follows: TGTGCCAGCAGTGAATATATTGGGGGTACTGGAAACACCATATATTTT. Translation gives CASSEYIGGTGNTIYF.

The chain joins TRBV5-1 to TRBJ2-3; 7 nucleotides align to TRBD1. The ends lost 0 bases at V and 5 bases at J; junction bases unmatched: 6. The germline V gene encodes CDR1 SGHRS and CDR2 YFSETQ. The length of the CDR3 is 15 residues. CDR3 in amino acids: CASSLDRGYVDTQYF. CDR3 nucleotide sequence: TGCGCCAGCAGCTTGGACAGGGGATATGTAGATACGCAGTATTTT.

The J gene is TRBJ1-4, the V gene TRBV6-1; TRBD1 might be the D (5 bases). The CDR3 has 14 residues. The germline gives CDR1 MNHNS, CDR2 SASEGT. Trimming took off 1 base at V and 10 bases at J, with 13 bases between the two ends. The CDR3 region is CASSEELGDGKLFF. The CDR3 DNA is TGTGCCAGCAGTGAAGAATTGGGGGATGGAAAACTGTTTTTT.

This clone was counted a single time. The genes are TRBV28 and TRBJ2-7; D might be TRBD2 (7 bases). V was shortened by 10 bases and J by 2 bases, with 15 bases between the two germline ends. Germline CDR1 reads MDHEN; CDR2 reads SYDVKM. This CDR3 is built from 13 residues. CDR3 amino acids: CAISGGPPYEQYF. The CDR3 region has the DNA TGTGCCATCTCCGGGGGGCCCCCCTACGAGCAGTACTTC.

The chain employs TRBV7-8 and TRBJ2-2, with D perhaps matching TRBD1 (5 bases). Germline values: CDR1 SGHVS, CDR2 FQNEAQ. The CDR3 has 14 amino acids. Trimming cost V 5 bases and J 2 bases, with 9 bases left between them. This chain's CDR3 is CASSATGNTGELFF. CDR3 DNA: TGTGCCAGCAGCGCTACAGGAAACACCGGGGAGCTGTTTTTT.

The chain recombines TRBV9 with TRBJ1-2; D is unresolved. This CDR3 contains 14 residues. The V gene's germline CDR1 is SGDLS and CDR2 YYNGEE. The V gene lost 0 bases and the J gene lost 0 bases, with 6 bases spanning the gap. The DNA for the CDR3 is TGTGCCAGCAGCGTAGCTGACACTAACTATGGCTACACCTTC. Amino acids: CASSVADTNYGYTF.

V gene TRBV5-6 combines with J gene TRBJ1-2, with 7 bases matching TRBD1. The CDR3 is made up of 15 amino acids. The germline V gene encodes CDR1 SGHDT and CDR2 YYEEEE. J lost 4 bases, V lost 3 bases, and 9 bases had no gene match. CDR3 region: CASSSGQSYVYGYTF. Written as DNA, the CDR3 is TGTGCCAGCAGCTCGGGACAGAGCTATGTCTATGGCTACACCTTC.

The CDR3 loop is CASSYARIGGYTF. The DNA of the CDR3 is TGTGCCAGCAGTTACGCCCGGATAGGGGGCTACACCTTC. The chain uses TRBV6-5 and TRBJ1-2; D not certain. CDR1 is MNHEY and CDR2 is SVGAGI in the germline V gene. This CDR3 region has 13 residues. Deletions cut 2 bases from V and 8 bases from J, with 12 bases between.

V usage is TRBV7-3 and J usage is TRBJ2-3; 9 bases fit TRBD2. The trim removed 1 base at V and 3 bases at J, leaving 5 bases unmatched. Germline CDR1 and CDR2: SGHTA and FQGTGA. The CDR3 runs 16 residues. CDR3 region: CASSLMGLALTDTQYF. The CDR3 DNA reads as TGTGCCAGCAGCTTAATGGGACTAGCTTTAACAGATACGCAGTATTTT.

The chain couples TRBV28 to TRBJ2-5; possibly TRBD1 or TRBD2 for D (5 bases each). CDR3 length equals 13 residues. The germline V and J ends were trimmed by 6 bases and 1 base, with 9 bases remaining between them. Germline CDR1 and CDR2: MDHEN and SYDVKM. The DNA for the CDR3 is TGTGCCAGCAGGGGGACCAGCCAAGAGACCCAGTACTTC. This sequence encodes CASRGTSQETQYF.

The chain couples TRBV12-5 to TRBJ1-3; no clear D. The CDR3 sequence is 14 residues long. The V gene's germline CDR1 is LGHNT and CDR2 FRNRAP. V was trimmed by 7 bases and J by 0 bases, leaving 10 bases between them. DNA of the CDR3: TGTGCTAGTGCCATCCCCCCCTCTGGAAACACCATATATTTT. This codes for CASAIPPSGNTIYF. Based on the CDR3 plus reference TRBV12-5 and TRBJ1-3, the full variable domain is DARVTQTPRHKVTEMGQEVTMRCQPILGHNTVFWYRQTMMQGLELLAYFRNRAPLDDSGMPKDRFSAEMPDATLATLKIQPSEPRDSAVYFCASAIPPSGNTIYFGEGSWLTVV.

V gene TRBV28 combines with J gene TRBJ2-7, with 14 bases identical to TRBD2. The CDR3 length is 13 residues. Per germline, CDR1 MDHEN and CDR2 SYDVKM. With V trimmed by 6 bases and J by 7 bases, 2 bases remained unmatched. The CDR3 DNA reads TGTGCCAGCAGGGGGACTAGCGGGAGTGAGCAGTACTTC. Translating it yields CASRGTSGSEQYF. The entire variable domain, with the rest obtained from reference TRBV28 and TRBJ2-7, is as follows: DVKVTQSSRYLVKRTGEKVFLECVQDMDHENMFWYRQDPGLGLRLIYFSYDVKMKEKGDIPEGYSVSREKKERFSLILESASTNQTSMYLCASRGTSGSEQYFGPGTRLTVT.

The V call is TRBV4-2, the J call TRBJ1-1; D uncertain. The CDR3 has 14 amino acids. Germline CDR1 and CDR2: LGHNA and YNFKEQ. Trimming removed 5 bases from V and 4 bases from J, with 14 bases in between. The CDR3 DNA reads as TGTGCCAGCAGCTCCCCGACATTACGCACTGAAGCTTTCTTT. Amino acids: CASSSPTLRTEAFF.

This chain uses TRBV29-1 with TRBJ1-2; D is possibly TRBD1 (5 bases). The CDR3 has 11 amino acids. Germline lookup yields CDR1 SQVTM and CDR2 ANQGSEA. V was clipped by 5 bases and J by 7 bases, with 11 bases between them. The CDR3 DNA follows: TGCAGCGTTCCAGGGTCCTTTGGCTACACCTTC. Translated: CSVPGSFGYTF. The whole variable domain, remainder taken from reference TRBV29-1 and TRBJ1-2, is SAVISQKPSRDICQRGTSLTIQCQVDSQVTMMFWYRQQPGQSLTLIATANQGSEATYESGFVIDKFPISRPNLTFSTLTVSNMSPEDSSIYLCSVPGSFGYTFGSGTRLTVV.